This T cell receptor (beta chain) was retrieved from a study of OX40 agonist ivuxolimab in advanced cancers. Regarding the study in general: Ivuxolimab, which targeted the costimulatory receptor OX40 (CD134), was an agonistic, fully human IgG2 monoclonal antibody. Partial responses occurred in three dose-escalation patients: two with cutaneous melanoma and one with hepatocellular carcinoma. In the dose-escalation cohort, 82.7% of patients were male, and the mean age was around 60 years, with a range of roughly 20 to 85. Of the roughly 52 dose-escalation patients, hepatocellular carcinoma was present in about 19, melanoma in approximately 15, renal cell carcinoma in 9 and head and neck cancer in 9. Intravenous ivuxolimab was administered to patients every 2 weeks at six dose levels: 0.01, 0.1, 0.3, 1.5, 3 and 10 mg/kg. Peripheral TCRbeta sequencing was intended to test whether TCR sequence diversity was altered and clonal T-cell expansion was caused by ivuxolimab. The paper describes the monotherapy dose-escalation part (N of about 55 patients) of the phase I trial of ivuxolimab. Prior anti-PD-1, anti-PD-L1 or anti-CTLA-4 therapy was permitted, and checkpoint inhibitors had been received by 40% to 50% of dose-escalation patients. What the work shows at the level of the full study, not this receptor alone: On average, CD8+ T cells showed more expanded clones than CD4+ T cells after ivuxolimab. The antigen specificity of the peripheral T cells that underwent clonal expansion was not determined. Partial responders in the 0.1-3.0 mg/kg groups had among the lowest normalized peripheral clonal expansion, especially among CD8+ T cells. Clonal expansion of both CD4+ and CD8+ blood T cells was observed from baseline to week 6 at doses 0.1 to 3.0 mg/kg. Low levels of normalized T-cell clonal expansion were also seen in some patients who did not respond.

The CDR3 goes from the cysteine to the phenylalanine over 11 residues. Only CDR3 DNA is held: 33 bases, read in frame from base 1. V loses 6 bases, J loses 7 bases, and the germline ends lie 9 bases apart. The germline V gene (reference sequence) supplies CDR1 DFQATT and CDR2 SNEGSKA. Patients with autoimmune disease history or receiving systemic immunosuppression were excluded from the trial. Peripheral blood for TCR sequencing was drawn from every dose cohort at baseline, at cycle 4 day 1 and at cycle 7 day 1. The samples were drawn from a first-in-human, open-label, multicenter phase I dose-escalation trial of ivuxolimab. Adults with locally advanced or metastatic melanoma, renal cell carcinoma, hepatocellular carcinoma or head and neck squamous cell carcinoma were enrolled in the trial. Before TCR sequencing, CD4+ and CD8+ T cells were separately sorted from peripheral blood. In the case of this clone: What antigen it recognizes has not been identified. No much larger clone exists at a distance of one base, and base qualities are not known.

Genomic DNA was extracted from sorted cells for sequencing of the TCRbeta CDR3 region. TCRbeta CDR3 regions were sequenced using the immunoSEQ Assay. TCRdb stores this immuneACCESS table with in-frame sequences only. Part of the clones is absent; in the studies checked, under half of the shortfall reflects unresolved V genes, and no reason is known for the rest. This sample has more than 60,000 clones in its table, and 90% of those were observed once. Clones ranked in the top ten supply 0.3% to 0.4% of the sample. The receptor comes from an adult with an advanced solid tumor such as melanoma, head and neck, liver or kidney cancer. The sample here was CD4+ or CD8+ T cells sorted from blood, taken in a trial of the OX40 agonist ivuxolimab. The sequence is built from TRBV20-1 and TRBJ1-4, and the D gene may be TRBD1, 6 bases matching. The CDR3: CSAPDSEKLFF. The DNA sequence is given as TGCAGTGCCCCGGACAGTGAAAAACTGTTTTTT.